The sequence of this TCR beta chain was determined in a study of shared clonotypes between healthy human individuals. The J segment lost 6 bases and the V segment lost 0 bases, leaving 4 bases of the junction unmatched. CDR3 length: 16 residues. The germline CDR1 and CDR2 sequences are SGHRS and YFSETQ. Naive CD8 cells comprised CD45RO-negative, CCR7-positively selected cells, excluding terminally differentiated effector memory CD45RA+ cells. The assay was run at deep level. Generated by immunoSEQ multiplex PCR, the TCRdb table keeps only in-frame clones and is missing some. The data hold some 2,100,000 clones, with 90% to 95% observed a single time. With regard to this clone: Its target is not known.

Study conclusions and caveats: It was anticipated that sequencing depth would influence how many clonotypes donors shared. Naive CD4 clonotypes overlapped across a handful of donors at around 4.8%.

Sequencing was performed on naive CD8+ T cells from PBMCs. This TCR was sampled from a young man in good health. Some clones in this sample may be carry-over from other donors' samples. The chain employs TRBV5-1 and TRBJ2-7; TRBD2 matches 15 bases. The CDR3 region is CASSLGTSGRALEQYF. The DNA for the CDR3 is TGCGCCAGCAGCTTGGGGACTAGCGGGAGGGCCCTCGAGCAGTACTTC.